The 30 T cell receptor beta chains below were found in one sample sequenced in a study of blood T cell repertoires in COVID-19. The table came from immunoSEQ multiplex PCR; TCRdb's copy has only in-frame clones and leaves some out. This table holds more than 110,000 clones, almost 85% found once. Sample: peripheral blood. Receptors were obtained from a middle-aged man with acute or convalescent COVID-19.

The chain combines TRBV6-5 with TRBJ1-2, with 7 bases identical to TRBD1. Germline values: CDR1 MNHEY, CDR2 SVGAGI. Germline trimming cut 0 bases from V and 0 bases from J; bases unmatched to any gene: 4. The CDR3 is 16 amino acids. CDR3 in DNA: TGTGCCAGCAGTTACTCCTCCGACAGGGCTAACTATGGCTACACCTTC. Encoded protein: CASSYSSDRANYGYTF.

The chain uses TRBV3-1 (or the pseudogene TRBV3-2) and TRBJ1-5; 7 bases are shared with TRBD1. J lost 5 bases, V lost 0 bases, and 7 bases had no gene match. The CDR3 has 16 residues. CDR1 and CDR2 from the germline V gene are LGHDT and YNNKEL (reference sequence). Here the CDR3 DNA reads TGTGCCAGCAGCCAAGAATTCCGGACAGGTGATCAGCCCCAGCATTTT. Translation: CASSQEFRTGDQPQHF.

The V and J genes are TRBV7-2 and TRBJ2-3; 8 bases fit TRBD2. The CDR3 totals 16 residues. The V segment lost 0 bases and the J segment 7 bases; nucleotides outside the gene matches: 9. Germline loops: CDR1 SGHTA, CDR2 FQGNSA. The CDR3 here is CASSLAGTSGPNTQYF. The CDR3 region has the DNA TGTGCCAGCAGCTTAGCGGGTACTAGCGGACCAAATACGCAGTATTTT.

The chain has TRBV12-3 or TRBV12-4 and TRBJ1-1; a possible D gene is TRBD1 (5 bases). CDR3 size: 11 residues. V was clipped by 7 bases and J by 8 bases, with 11 bases between them. The CDR3 loop is CASMKTAEAFF. The CDR3 nucleotides read TGTGCCAGCATGAAGACAGCAGAAGCTTTCTTT.

This clone was observed once. This chain's CDR3 is CASSSQSTGELFF. Written as DNA, the CDR3 is TGTGCCAGCAGCTCGCAGTCGACCGGGGAGCTGTTTTTT. The chain carries TRBV7-9 and TRBJ2-2; D call uncertain. CDR3 length: 13 residues. Trimming took off 4 bases at V and 5 bases at J, with 8 bases between the two ends. Germline V lookup: CDR1 SEHNR, CDR2 FQNEAQ (reference sequence).

This chain links TRBV5-6 with TRBJ1-2, with D maybe TRBD1 (5 bases). CDR3 length: 13 amino acids. V shed 1 base and J shed 11 bases, with 15 bases lying between them. CDR1 and CDR2 (germline): SGHDT, YYEEEE. The CDR3 region is CASSLFGAGSYTF. CDR3 nucleotide sequence: TGTGCCAGCAGCTTGTTTGGGGCGGGGTCGTACACCTTC.

J is TRBJ2-7 and V is TRBV5-4; perhaps TRBD1 as D (6 bases). V shed 2 bases and J shed 1 base, with 13 bases lying between them. The germline CDR1 and CDR2 sequences are SGHNT and YYREEE (reference sequence). The CDR3 length is 15 residues. The CDR3 DNA reads TGTGCCAGCAGCTTAAAGGGTCAGGGGTCCTACGAGCAGTACTTC. It specifies CASSLKGQGSYEQYF.

The gene calls are TRBV3-1 (or the pseudogene TRBV3-2) and TRBJ2-5, with no clear D. Germline values: CDR1 LGHDT, CDR2 YNNKEL (reference sequence). Trimming cost V 0 bases and J 1 base, with 9 bases left between them. The CDR3 length is 15 residues. The CDR3 here is CASSQDLKIQETQYF. The CDR3 nucleotides read TGTGCCAGCAGCCAAGATCTAAAGATCCAAGAGACCCAGTACTTC.

There are a few counts of this clone. The chain links TRBV29-1 to TRBJ2-7; no clear D gene. There are 10 residues in the CDR3. V lost 5 bases, J lost 2 bases, and 4 bases lay in between. Germline V gives CDR1 SQVTM, CDR2 ANQGSEA. CDR3 region: CSVFAYEQYF. The CDR3 DNA reads TGCAGCGTTTTCGCCTACGAGCAGTACTTC.

The V and J genes are TRBV20-1 and TRBJ2-1, with 7 bases that match TRBD2. The CDR3 runs to 11 residues. Germline V gene data show CDR1 as DFQATT and CDR2 as SNEGSKA (reference sequence). V trimming: 5 bases; J trimming: 15 bases; junction bases outside the gene matches: 10. The CDR3 DNA is TGCAGTGCTCCAGTAGCGGGCCTACGGTTCTTC. This codes for CSAPVAGLRFF.

The CDR3 is CASSFTGGANTEAFF. Here the CDR3 DNA reads TGTGCCAGCAGCTTCACGGGAGGGGCGAACACTGAAGCTTTCTTT. The genes are TRBV11-3 and TRBJ1-1; TRBD1 might be the D (5 bases). This CDR3 is built from 15 residues. The germline V gene has CDR1 SGHNT and CDR2 YENEEA. V was clipped by 3 bases and J by 1 base, with 12 bases between them.

The CDR3 loop reads CASFLGASGTYEQYF. In DNA form, the CDR3 reads TGTGCCAGCTTCTTAGGGGCTAGCGGAACCTACGAGCAGTACTTC. The chain couples TRBV6-6 to TRBJ2-7, with 7 bases fitting TRBD2. Germline V gene lookup returns CDR1 MNHNY and CDR2 SVGAGI (reference sequence). The CDR3 sequence is 15 residues long. Unmatched junction bases numbered 12, after V lost 8 bases and J lost 2 bases.

The rearrangement joins TRBV27 to TRBJ2-1, with 8 bases identical to TRBD1. The CDR3 extends over 15 amino acids. Germline loops: CDR1 MNHEY, CDR2 SMNVEV (reference sequence). With V trimmed by 7 bases and J by 9 bases, 14 bases remained unmatched. The CDR3 DNA reads TGTGCCAGCAACCACGGACAGGGAGCGCTCCCTGAGCAGTTCTTC. Translated, it gives CASNHGQGALPEQFF.

The V gene is TRBV27, the J gene TRBJ2-3, with D maybe TRBD1 (5 bases). CDR3 size: 14 residues. Trimming stripped 3 bases from V and 2 bases from J, with 9 bases between. Germline CDR1 and CDR2: MNHEY and SMNVEV (reference sequence). The chain's CDR3 is CASSLTVSTDTQYF. In nucleotides, the CDR3 is TGTGCCAGCAGTTTGACAGTTTCCACAGATACGCAGTATTTT.

The CDR3 is CASSPSAGGSNEQFF. In nucleotides, the CDR3 is TGTGCCAGCTCACCATCGGCAGGGGGGAGCAATGAGCAGTTCTTC. The chain joins TRBV18 to TRBJ2-1; D is perhaps TRBD1 (7 bases). The CDR3 spans 15 residues. Trimming shortened V by 2 bases and J by 6 bases, and 14 bases separated the two germline ends. Germline values: CDR1 KGHSH, CDR2 LQKENI. The whole variable domain, remainder taken from reference TRBV18 and TRBJ2-1, is NAGVMQNPRHLVRRRGQEARLRCSPMKGHSHVYWYRQLPEEGLKFMVYLQKENIIDESGMPKERFSAEFPKEGPSILRIQQVVRGDSAAYFCASSPSAGGSNEQFFGPGTRLTVL.

This chain joins TRBV4-2 and TRBJ1-4; D not certain. The germline gives CDR1 LGHNA, CDR2 YNFKEQ. The CDR3 consists of 16 residues. V was shortened by 0 bases and J by 5 bases, with 13 bases between the two germline ends. CDR3 loop: CASSQDKGGPNEKLFF. CDR3 sequence (DNA): TGTGCCAGCAGCCAAGATAAAGGAGGGCCCAATGAAAAACTGTTTTTT.

About this clone itself: Mismatch with germline at one junction end may stem from a read error. This chain's CDR3 is CASSYSRHGDIF. CDR3 sequence (DNA): TGTGCCAGCAGTTACTCGAGGCACGGCGATATCTTC. This sequence joins TRBV6-6 and TRBJ2-7; D is unclear. The CDR3 runs 12 residues. Germline CDR1 reads MNHNY; CDR2 reads SVGAGI (reference sequence).

The chain combines TRBV27 with TRBJ2-5; tentative D call: TRBD1 (5 bases). CDR1 and CDR2 from the germline V gene are MNHEY and SMNVEV (reference sequence). The CDR3 has 16 amino acids. The V gene lost 4 bases and the J gene lost 5 bases, with 20 bases spanning the gap. This chain's CDR3 is CASSSYDRTFRETQYF. CDR3 sequence (DNA): TGTGCCAGCAGTTCGTACGACAGAACGTTCAGGGAGACCCAGTACTTC.

The sample holds one count of this clone. This chain links TRBV6-2 or TRBV6-3 with TRBJ2-7; perhaps TRBD1 as D (5 bases). V lost 0 bases and J 0 bases, leaving 15 bases between the germline ends. The CDR3 extends over 17 amino acids. In germline, CDR1 is MNHEY, CDR2 SVGEGT. CDR3 protein: CASSYSLGVLSSYEQYF. CDR3 sequence (DNA): TGTGCCAGCAGTTACTCGTTAGGGGTCTTAAGCTCCTACGAGCAGTACTTC.

This rearrangement joins TRBV6-5 to TRBJ1-2, with 12 bases aligning to TRBD1. The V gene's germline CDR1 is MNHEY and CDR2 SVGAGI. This CDR3 is 16 amino acids long. V was clipped by 2 bases and J by 4 bases; unmatched bases: 5. This chain's CDR3 is CASSYVGTGGGYGYTF. The CDR3 region has the DNA TGTGCCAGCAGTTACGTAGGGACAGGGGGCGGCTATGGCTACACCTTC.

In this sample, this clone turned up a few times. The chain carries TRBV11-2 and TRBJ2-1; 8 bases line up with TRBD1. This CDR3 is built from 16 residues. Germline V lookup: CDR1 SGHAT, CDR2 FQNNGV. V dropped 5 bases and J dropped 0; count of bases not matched to a gene: 6. The CDR3 is CASSPRDRSSYNEQFF. CDR3 DNA: TGTGCCAGCAGCCCCCGGGACAGGAGCTCCTACAATGAGCAGTTCTTC. Full variable domain (missing parts from reference TRBV11-2 and TRBJ2-1): EAGVAQSPRYKIIEKRQSVAFWCNPISGHATLYWYQQILGQGPKLLIQFQNNGVVDDSQLPKDRFSAERLKGVDSTLKIQPAKLEDSAVYLCASSPRDRSSYNEQFFGPGTRLTVL.

The rearrangement uses TRBV15 and TRBJ2-5, with a tentative D call TRBD1 (6 bases). Trimming stripped 9 bases from V and 4 bases from J, with 18 bases between. Germline V gene data show CDR1 as LNHNV and CDR2 as YYDKDF (reference sequence). The CDR3 has 14 residues. The CDR3 DNA follows: TGTGCCACTAGAGCCGAACAGGGAATAGAGACCCAGTACTTC. Residues: CATRAEQGIETQYF.

The chain is built from TRBV11-2 and TRBJ2-1; the D is unclear. This CDR3 spans 16 amino acids. V was pared by 3 bases and J by 1 base, with 13 bases between. Germline V gene sequence: CDR1 SGHAT, CDR2 FQNNGV. CDR3 amino acids: CASSFFGGPSYNEQFF. CDR3 sequence (DNA): TGTGCCAGCAGCTTTTTCGGTGGGCCTTCCTACAATGAGCAGTTCTTC.

The chain joins TRBV3-1 (or the pseudogene TRBV3-2) to TRBJ2-3; 7 bases match TRBD1. From germline, CDR1 is LGHDT and CDR2 YNNKEL (reference sequence). This CDR3 has 16 residues. The V segment lost 1 base and the J segment 4 bases; nucleotides outside the gene matches: 8. For the CDR3, the DNA is TGTGCCAGCAGCCAAGGAGGCAGGGGGTTTTCAGATACGCAGTATTTT. It is translated as CASSQGGRGFSDTQYF.

V gene TRBV9 combines with J gene TRBJ1-6; the D gene is possibly TRBD1 (6 bases). Germline V gene sequence: CDR1 SGDLS, CDR2 YYNGEE. Trimming cost V 3 bases and J 7 bases, with 14 bases left between them. The CDR3 is made up of 15 amino acids. CDR3 residues: CASSGGQRPNSPLHF. In DNA, the CDR3 is TGTGCCAGCAGCGGCGGACAGAGGCCAAATTCACCCCTCCACTTT. Variable domain in full (rest from reference TRBV9 and TRBJ1-6): DSGVTQTPKHLITATGQRVTLRCSPRSGDLSVYWYQQSLDQGLQFLIQYYNGEERAKGNILERFSAQQFPDLHSELNLSSLELGDSALYFCASSGGQRPNSPLHFGNGTRLTVT.

V is TRBV11-2 and J is TRBJ2-7, with D unclear. The V end was cut by 1 base, the J end by 4 bases, with 5 bases between. Germline values: CDR1 SGHAT, CDR2 FQNNGV. CDR3 length equals 12 residues. This CDR3 reads CASSLAVYEQYF. The CDR3 DNA is TGTGCCAGCAGCTTAGCCGTTTACGAGCAGTACTTC.

The CDR3 bases are TGCGCCAGCACCCGGACAGGGGGAGCCTACGAGCAGTACTTC. Amino acids: CASTRTGGAYEQYF. The chain carries TRBV5-1 and TRBJ2-7; 10 bases agree with TRBD1. The germline gives CDR1 SGHRS, CDR2 YFSETQ. This CDR3 is built from 14 residues. J gave up 2 bases and V 6 bases, and 5 bases lay outside the gene matches.

This clone has just one count. The J gene is TRBJ2-7, the V gene TRBV4-1; 7 positions agree with TRBD2. The germline V gene encodes CDR1 MGHRA and CDR2 YSYEKL. The CDR3 has 15 amino acids. Germline trimming cut 0 bases from V and 3 bases from J; bases unmatched to any gene: 5. CDR3 protein: CASSQESASGYEQYF. The CDR3 bases are TGCGCCAGCAGCCAAGAAAGTGCTAGCGGCTACGAGCAGTACTTC.

The chain has TRBV30 and TRBJ2-1; the match to TRBD2 covers 10 bases. The germline gives CDR1 GTSNPN, CDR2 SVGIG (reference sequence). The junction had 5 bases not matched to a gene; V was cut back by 0 bases and J by 6 bases. There are 15 residues in the CDR3. CDR3 sequence reads: CAWSVRSGGANEQFF. The CDR3 DNA follows: TGTGCCTGGAGTGTACGAAGCGGGGGGGCCAATGAGCAGTTCTTC.

The gene calls are TRBV5-6 and TRBJ2-7; TRBD2 is a possible D gene (6 bases). Trimming took 5 bases from V and 4 from J, leaving 16 bases between them. Germline CDR1 is SGHDT and CDR2 is YYEEEE. This CDR3 comprises 14 residues. CDR3 DNA sequence: TGTGCCAGCAGTAGGGACGGAGGGGTTTACGAGCAGTACTTC. Translated: CASSRDGGVYEQYF. Full variable domain (remainder filled in from reference TRBV5-6 and TRBJ2-7): DAGVTQSPTHLIKTRGQQVTLRCSPKSGHDTVSWYQQALGQGPQFIFQYYEEEERQRGNFPDRFSGHQFPNYSSELNVNALLLGDSALYLCASSRDGGVYEQYFGPGTRLTVT.